The sequence of this T cell receptor (beta chain) was determined in a study of control samples from healthy donors and cancer patients. The repertoire was sequenced with immunoSEQ multiplex PCR; TCRdb's copy has only in-frame clones and lacks some. This table holds approximately 150,000 clones, roughly 93% found once. Source material: blood. The receptor was derived from a man aged 18 to 35 in good health.

CDR3 DNA sequence: TGTGCCAGCTATGTTACAGGGAAGTCGCGTAACCGCGGCTACACCTTC. This codes for CASYVTGKSRNRGYTF. The rearrangement joins TRBV21-1 to TRBJ1-2; the table's TRBD1 call for D was not verified on the DNA. TRBV21-1 is flagged as a pseudogene. The CDR3 runs to 16 residues.